What follows are 5 T cell receptor beta chains derived from one specimen sequenced in a study of T cells after yellow fever vaccination. TCRdb re-called the 5' RACE reads with MiXCR, one entry per CDR3 protein. Of around 250,000 distinct CDR3 sequences in the sample, 6.5% to 8.5% were seen once. The input for sequencing was CD4+ T cells sorted from PBMCs, taken 15 days after the yellow fever booster vaccination. The receptors shown here come from a man younger than 40 who received the YFV17D yellow fever vaccine.

This clonotype was seen a few times. The chain uses TRBV6-5 and TRBJ2-7; possible D gene TRBD1, 5 bases. Germline V gene sequence: CDR1 MNHEY, CDR2 SVGAGI. This CDR3 is 13 amino acids long. Trimming took off 2 bases at V and 4 bases at J, with 9 bases between the two ends. The CDR3 is CASSYDRFYEQYF. CDR3 DNA sequence: TGTGCCAGCAGTTACGACAGATTTTACGAGCAGTACTTC.

This clonotype came up many times. The chain links TRBV10-3 to TRBJ2-2; 7 positions match TRBD1. Germline CDR1 and CDR2: ENHRY and SYGVKD. The junction had 10 bases not matched to a gene; V was cut back by 3 bases and J by 0 bases. The CDR3 is made up of 18 amino acids. The CDR3 nucleotides are TGTGCCATCAGTGAAGTGGGACAGTTCACCTCGAACACCGGGGAGCTGTTTTTT. This translates into CAISEVGQFTSNTGELFF.

This clonotype was picked up a small number of times. The chain joins TRBV4-3 to TRBJ2-7; 7 nucleotides align to TRBD2. The CDR3 runs to 17 residues. In germline, CDR1 is LGHNA, CDR2 YSLEER. Unmatched junction bases numbered 10, after V lost 0 bases and J lost 2 bases. DNA of the CDR3: TGCGCCAGCAGCCAAGAAGCCCTCCAGCGGGGAACCTACGAGCAGTACTTC. Its translation: CASSQEALQRGTYEQYF.

This clonotype was observed a few times. This chain joins TRBV6-2 or TRBV6-3 and TRBJ2-6; D uncertain. V was cut by 2 bases and J by 1 base, with 21 bases left in between. Per the germline V gene, CDR1 is MNHEY and CDR2 is SVGEGT. The CDR3 loop spans 20 amino acids. Here the CDR3 DNA reads TGTGCCAGCAGTTACGGGCGGTTGCTCCCAGGAGCGTCTGGGGCCAACGTCCTGACTTTC. This gives the protein CASSYGRLLPGASGANVLTF.

This clonotype was counted ten times or more. This chain links TRBV7-2 with TRBJ2-7, with D tentatively TRBD2 (5 bases). This CDR3 has 13 residues. V was clipped by 6 bases and J by 0 bases, with 9 bases between them. CDR1 SGHTA and CDR2 FQGNSA come from the germline V gene. CDR3 nucleotides: TGTGCCAGCAGAAACCGGGACTCCTACGAGCAGTACTTC. It encodes CASRNRDSYEQYF.